The 28 T cell receptor beta chains below all came from one sample that was sequenced in a study of T cells after somatic rescue of genetic block. Profiling relied on immunoSEQ multiplex PCR, and the TCRdb table lists in-frame clones only, not all of them. The sample consists of about 120,000 clones, over 80% of them appearing once. Source material: peripheral blood mononuclear cells (PBMCs). Source of these receptors: a woman aged 18 to 35.

The rearrangement uses TRBV7-9 and TRBJ2-7, with D tentatively TRBD2 (5 bases). Germline values: CDR1 SEHNR, CDR2 FQNEAQ (reference sequence). The CDR3 totals 16 residues. The ends were cut back, 6 bases at V and 2 bases at J, with 20 bases in the middle. CDR3 nucleotides: TGTGCCAGCAGTTCCACAACTAGTCCAGAACCCTACGAGCAGTACTTC. The encoded protein is CASSSTTSPEPYEQYF.

J is TRBJ2-3 and V is TRBV5-6; TRBD1 aligns across 9 bases. CDR1 and CDR2 (germline): SGHDT, YYEEEE. This CDR3 is built from 16 residues. J gave up 3 bases and V 4 bases, and 9 bases lay outside the gene matches. CDR3 loop: CASSPLPGQGTDTQYF. DNA of the CDR3: TGTGCCAGCAGCCCGCTCCCGGGACAGGGAACAGATACGCAGTATTTT.

The chain has TRBV29-1 and TRBJ2-5, with D possibly TRBD1 on 5 matching bases. V gave up 4 bases and J gave up 5 bases, with 11 bases separating them. CDR1 SQVTM and CDR2 ANQGSEA come from the germline V gene. The CDR3 is 12 amino acids. The CDR3 DNA sequence: TGCAGCGTTGCACCCAGGGTGGAGACCCAGTACTTC. Protein sequence: CSVAPRVETQYF.

The chain combines TRBV2 with TRBJ1-2; maybe TRBD1 (5 bases). The V end lost 7 bases, the J end lost 6 bases, and 12 bases lay between the germline ends. The CDR3 runs to 12 residues. Germline V gene lookup returns CDR1 SNHLY and CDR2 FYNNEI. CDR3 sequence (DNA): TGTGCCAGCAACCCGGGACTACATGGCTACACCTTC. This translates into CASNPGLHGYTF.

V gene TRBV7-3 combines with J gene TRBJ1-2; D perhaps matches TRBD1 (6 bases). Trimming removed 2 bases at V and 2 bases at J, with 9 bases between. The CDR3 consists of 14 residues. CDR1 is SGHTA, CDR2 FQGTGA, per germline. CDR3 DNA: TGTGCCAGCAGCTTAGGCAGGGGCAACTATGGCTACACCTTC. This encodes CASSLGRGNYGYTF.

The chain carries TRBV5-5 and TRBJ1-5; tentative D call: TRBD1 (6 bases). The germline V gene has CDR1 SGHKS and CDR2 YYEKEE (reference sequence). The CDR3 consists of 16 residues. V lost 0 bases to trimming and J lost 6 bases, with 16 bases between them. This CDR3 is CASSLGSGDSGQPQHF. CDR3 nucleotide sequence: TGTGCCAGCAGCTTGGGGTCAGGGGATTCGGGTCAGCCCCAGCATTTT.

This clone is a singleton in its sample. The chain has TRBV7-9 and TRBJ1-2; D might be TRBD1 (6 bases). The CDR3 is 19 residues long. Germline CDR1 SEHNR, CDR2 FQNEAQ (reference sequence). The germline V and J ends were trimmed by 2 bases and 0 bases, with 22 bases remaining between them. Written as DNA, the CDR3 is TGTGCCAGCAGCTTACCCCCTATGGACAGAAATCCAGCTAACTATGGCTACACCTTC. Protein sequence: CASSLPPMDRNPANYGYTF. The whole variable domain, remainder taken from reference TRBV7-9 and TRBJ1-2, is DTGVSQNPRHKITKRGQNVTFRCDPISEHNRLYWYRQTLGQGPEFLTYFQNEAQLEKSRLLSDRFSAERPKGSFSTLEIQRTEQGDSAMYLCASSLPPMDRNPANYGYTFGSGTRLTVV.

This chain connects TRBV29-1 to TRBJ1-1, with D uncertain. Trimming stripped 5 bases from V and 4 bases from J, with 14 bases between. CDR1 is SQVTM and CDR2 is ANQGSEA in the germline V gene. The CDR3 loop spans 13 amino acids. CDR3 in DNA: TGCAGCGTTCACACCCTCCTAACCACTGAAGCTTTCTTT. This gives the protein CSVHTLLTTEAFF.

J is TRBJ1-1 and V is TRBV6-6, with 7 bases that match TRBD1. CDR1 is MNHNY, CDR2 SVGAGI, per germline (reference sequence). The CDR3 has 15 amino acids. V was clipped by 6 bases and J by 1 base; unmatched bases: 8. CDR3 sequence reads: CASSYTGDRNTEAFF. In nucleotides, the CDR3 is TGTGCCAGCAGCTACACAGGGGACAGGAACACTGAAGCTTTCTTT.

This clone was seen a few times. The chain uses TRBV4-2 and TRBJ2-3, with 8 bases aligning to TRBD2. CDR3 length: 16 amino acids. J lost 2 bases, V lost 0 bases, and 4 bases had no gene match. Per germline, CDR1 LGHNA and CDR2 YNFKEQ. CDR3 sequence: CASSQEGGGHTDTQYF. CDR3 sequence (DNA): TGTGCCAGCAGCCAAGAGGGCGGGGGGCACACAGATACGCAGTATTTT.

The rearrangement links TRBV7-9 to TRBJ1-1; the match to TRBD1 covers 9 bases. CDR3 length equals 15 residues. Germline V lookup: CDR1 SEHNR, CDR2 FQNEAQ (reference sequence). V lost 5 bases and J lost 5; bases outside the gene matches: 9. The CDR3 DNA is TGTGCCAGCAGCCCACCCGGGACAGGGATGACTGAAGCTTTCTTT. Protein: CASSPPGTGMTEAFF.

The chain carries TRBV5-6 and TRBJ2-7, with 7 bases aligning to TRBD1. With V trimmed by 0 bases and J by 12 bases, 12 bases remained unmatched. Germline V gene data show CDR1 as SGHDT and CDR2 as YYEEEE. This CDR3 has 14 amino acids. CDR3 DNA: TGTGCCAGCAGCTTGGGAACGCCAGGGGGACGAAGGTACTTC. It encodes CASSLGTPGGRRYF.

V gene TRBV20-1 combines with J gene TRBJ2-4; D unresolved. The CDR3 is 11 amino acids. In germline, CDR1 is DFQATT, CDR2 SNEGSKA (reference sequence). Trimming stripped 7 bases from V and 8 bases from J, with 12 bases between. In nucleotides, the CDR3 is TGCAGTGTCTCCCAATCCGACATTCAGTACTTC. This gives the protein CSVSQSDIQYF.

The J gene is TRBJ1-6, the V gene TRBV4-1; D is possibly TRBD1 (5 bases). The CDR3 is 14 residues long. V shed 8 bases and J shed 7 bases, with 15 bases lying between them. Germline CDR1 MGHRA, CDR2 YSYEKL. CDR3 DNA sequence: TGCGCCAGCCACACCGGGACTTACAATTCACCCCTCCACTTT. Translated, it gives CASHTGTYNSPLHF.

The chain uses TRBV4-3 and TRBJ1-1; D is ambiguous. V lost 4 bases and J lost 1, with 13 bases in between. CDR1 LGHNA and CDR2 YSLEER come from the germline V gene. The length of the CDR3 is 15 residues. CDR3 loop: CASSRGRPGNTEAFF. Here the CDR3 DNA reads TGCGCCAGCAGCCGGGGTAGACCGGGGAACACTGAAGCTTTCTTT.

J is TRBJ1-2 and V is TRBV12-5; possibly TRBD1 for D (5 bases). This CDR3 spans 15 amino acids. Germline V gene lookup returns CDR1 LGHNT and CDR2 FRNRAP. V was shortened by 1 base and J by 4 bases, with 13 bases between the two germline ends. For the CDR3, the DNA is TGTGCTAGTGGTTTGGGGGGGATTGACGTCTATGGCTACACCTTC. Translated: CASGLGGIDVYGYTF.

J is TRBJ2-2 and V is TRBV4-1, with D perhaps matching TRBD1 (6 bases). The CDR3 is made up of 16 amino acids. The V and J ends lost 2 bases and 1 base respectively, with 11 bases between them. Germline loops: CDR1 MGHRA, CDR2 YSYEKL. CDR3 residues: CASSQLGTWNTGELFF. CDR3 in DNA: TGCGCCAGCAGCCAACTAGGGACATGGAACACCGGGGAGCTGTTTTTT.

This chain connects TRBV29-1 to TRBJ1-1; unclear D gene. Germline V CDR1 and CDR2: SQVTM, ANQGSEA. CDR3 length equals 13 residues. With 4 bases removed from V and 1 base from J, the gap between germline ends came to 10 bases. CDR3 nucleotide sequence: TGCAGCGTTGGTCCCCTTTGGAACACTGAAGCTTTCTTT. It specifies CSVGPLWNTEAFF.

The sample holds one count of this clone. The rearrangement links TRBV7-3 to TRBJ1-1, with D unclear. The CDR3 runs to 12 residues. Germline-derived CDR1 and CDR2 are SGHTA and FQGTGA. V was shortened by 5 bases and J by 6 bases, with 10 bases between the two germline ends. CDR3 coding DNA: TGTGCCAGCAGCGCCTCAAGCGCTGAAGCTTTCTTT. It codes for CASSASSAEAFF.

The chain uses TRBV18 and TRBJ2-3; D ambiguous. V lost 1 base and J 4 bases, leaving 6 bases between the germline ends. Germline loops: CDR1 KGHSH, CDR2 LQKENI. This CDR3 is 13 amino acids long. Here the CDR3 reads CASSPQGSDTQYF. CDR3 in DNA: TGTGCCAGCTCACCACAAGGCTCAGATACGCAGTATTTT.

The chain employs TRBV19 and TRBJ1-4; D remains ambiguous. This CDR3 contains 14 residues. With 5 bases removed from V and 3 bases from J, the gap between germline ends came to 10 bases. From germline, CDR1 is LNHDA and CDR2 SQIVND (reference sequence). The DNA of the CDR3 is TGTGCCAGTAGTTCACACGATTCTAATGAAAAACTGTTTTTT. Protein sequence: CASSSHDSNEKLFF.

This sequence joins TRBV6-5 and TRBJ1-2, with TRBD1 matching over 7 bases. In germline, CDR1 is MNHEY, CDR2 SVGAGI. V trimming: 1 base; J trimming: 4 bases; junction bases outside the gene matches: 3. The CDR3 totals 14 residues. The CDR3 region has the DNA TGTGCCAGCAGTTACTTAGGGGGCGGCTATGGCTACACCTTC. The encoded protein is CASSYLGGGYGYTF.

This chain joins TRBV7-2 and TRBJ2-7; D is undetermined. This CDR3 region has 12 residues. V shed 3 bases and J shed 7 bases, with 10 bases lying between them. Per germline, CDR1 SGHTA and CDR2 FQGNSA. The CDR3 spells CASSFRAGEQYF. DNA for the CDR3: TGTGCCAGCAGCTTTAGGGCCGGGGAGCAGTACTTC.

The rearrangement joins TRBV18 to TRBJ2-1; D ambiguous. V lost 3 bases and J lost 7, with 16 bases in between. The V gene's germline CDR1 is KGHSH and CDR2 LQKENI. This CDR3 contains 15 residues. This CDR3 reads CASSPFEPEVNEQFF. CDR3 nucleotide sequence: TGTGCCAGCTCACCCTTCGAACCCGAGGTAAATGAGCAGTTCTTC.

The chain combines TRBV18 with TRBJ2-7; D might be TRBD2 (5 bases). This CDR3 contains 14 residues. V was shortened by 3 bases and J by 0 bases, with 9 bases between the two germline ends. Germline V CDR1 and CDR2: KGHSH, LQKENI. CDR3 amino acids: CASSPDSNSYEQYF. The CDR3, as DNA: TGTGCCAGCTCACCGGACTCCAACTCCTACGAGCAGTACTTC.

The V and J genes are TRBV7-2 and TRBJ2-3, with D perhaps TRBD1 or TRBD2 (6 bases each). The CDR3 totals 16 residues. Deletions cut 1 base from V and 0 bases from J, with 11 bases between. CDR1 SGHTA and CDR2 FQGNSA come from the germline V gene. The CDR3 region has the DNA TGTGCCAGCAGCTTAGGGGGGGCCTTTAGCACAGATACGCAGTATTTT. Translating it yields CASSLGGAFSTDTQYF.

This sequence joins TRBV27 and TRBJ1-1; D is ambiguous. V lost 5 bases, J lost 1 base, and 8 bases lay in between. The germline gives CDR1 MNHEY, CDR2 SMNVEV (reference sequence). CDR3 length: 13 residues. The CDR3 region has the DNA TGTGCCAGCAGTCTAGGTAAGAACACTGAAGCTTTCTTT. Protein sequence: CASSLGKNTEAFF.

V gene TRBV18 combines with J gene TRBJ1-1; TRBD1 matches 7 bases. Germline lookup yields CDR1 KGHSH and CDR2 LQKENI. This CDR3 region has 13 residues. V trimming: 2 bases; J trimming: 9 bases; junction bases outside the gene matches: 6. The CDR3 here is CASSPIQGQQAFF. DNA for the CDR3: TGTGCCAGCTCACCAATTCAGGGACAGCAAGCTTTCTTT. The full variable domain, completed using reference TRBV18 and TRBJ1-1, is NAGVMQNPRHLVRRRGQEARLRCSPMKGHSHVYWYRQLPEEGLKFMVYLQKENIIDESGMPKERFSAEFPKEGPSILRIQQVVRGDSAAYFCASSPIQGQQAFFGQGTRLTVV.